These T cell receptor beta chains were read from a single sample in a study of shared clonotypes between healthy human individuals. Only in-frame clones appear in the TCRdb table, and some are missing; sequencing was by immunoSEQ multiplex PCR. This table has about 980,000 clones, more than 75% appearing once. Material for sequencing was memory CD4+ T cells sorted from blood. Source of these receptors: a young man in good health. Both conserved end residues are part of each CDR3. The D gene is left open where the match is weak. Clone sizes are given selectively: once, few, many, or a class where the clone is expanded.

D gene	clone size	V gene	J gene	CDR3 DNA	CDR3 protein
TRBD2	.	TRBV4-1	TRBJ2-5	TGCGCCAGCAGCCAAGATAGCGGGAGGGGCGAGACCCAGTACTTC	CASSQDSGRGETQYF
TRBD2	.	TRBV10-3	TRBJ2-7	TGTGCCATCAGTGAGTACGGACTAGTCTCAAGAGCCTACGAGCAGTACTTC	CAISEYGLVSRAYEQYF
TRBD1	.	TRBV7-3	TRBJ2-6	TGTGCCAGCAGCGGTCTACAGGGGGCGAGCTCTGGGGCCAACGTCCTGACTTTC	CASSGLQGASSGANVLTF
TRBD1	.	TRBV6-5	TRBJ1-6	TGTGCCAGCAGTTCCGGACAGGGGGGCTCACCCCTCCACTTT	CASSSGQGGSPLHF
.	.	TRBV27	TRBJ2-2	TGTGCCAGCGCCCCGGTCGCGGCCGGAACCGGGGAGCTGTTTTTT	CASAPVAAGTGELFF
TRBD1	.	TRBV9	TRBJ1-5	TGTGCCAGCAGCCTCTCCGGGACAGGGGGCATGGGCAATCAGCCCCAGCATTTT	CASSLSGTGGMGNQPQHF
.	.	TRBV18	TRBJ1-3	TGTGCCAGCTCACCACCGCACCCAGGGTCCCGCTCTGGAAACACCATATATTTT	CASSPPHPGSRSGNTIYF
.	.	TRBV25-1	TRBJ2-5	TGTGCCAGCAGTGAGTCGGGGCCTCTACAAGAGACCCAGTACTTC	CASSESGPLQETQYF
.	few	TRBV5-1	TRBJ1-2	TGCGCCAGCAGCTTGTCGGGCCAGTGGGCGAATGGCTACACCTTC	CASSLSGQWANGYTF
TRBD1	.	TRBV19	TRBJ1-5	TGTGCCAGTAGTATGACAGGGGGTAATCAGCCCCAGCATTTT	CASSMTGGNQPQHF
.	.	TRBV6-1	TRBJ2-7	TGTGCCAGCACGGCGCAGAGAACAGGGAGCCCAGAGCAGTACTTC	CASTAQRTGSPEQYF
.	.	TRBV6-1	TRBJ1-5	TGTGCCAGCAGTGAAGTGGCGGTCCAGAGTCAGCCCCAGCATTTT	CASSEVAVQSQPQHF
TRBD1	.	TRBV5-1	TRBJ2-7	TGCGCCAGCAGCTTGGTAGGGACAGCTTCCTACGAGCAGTACTTC	CASSLVGTASYEQYF